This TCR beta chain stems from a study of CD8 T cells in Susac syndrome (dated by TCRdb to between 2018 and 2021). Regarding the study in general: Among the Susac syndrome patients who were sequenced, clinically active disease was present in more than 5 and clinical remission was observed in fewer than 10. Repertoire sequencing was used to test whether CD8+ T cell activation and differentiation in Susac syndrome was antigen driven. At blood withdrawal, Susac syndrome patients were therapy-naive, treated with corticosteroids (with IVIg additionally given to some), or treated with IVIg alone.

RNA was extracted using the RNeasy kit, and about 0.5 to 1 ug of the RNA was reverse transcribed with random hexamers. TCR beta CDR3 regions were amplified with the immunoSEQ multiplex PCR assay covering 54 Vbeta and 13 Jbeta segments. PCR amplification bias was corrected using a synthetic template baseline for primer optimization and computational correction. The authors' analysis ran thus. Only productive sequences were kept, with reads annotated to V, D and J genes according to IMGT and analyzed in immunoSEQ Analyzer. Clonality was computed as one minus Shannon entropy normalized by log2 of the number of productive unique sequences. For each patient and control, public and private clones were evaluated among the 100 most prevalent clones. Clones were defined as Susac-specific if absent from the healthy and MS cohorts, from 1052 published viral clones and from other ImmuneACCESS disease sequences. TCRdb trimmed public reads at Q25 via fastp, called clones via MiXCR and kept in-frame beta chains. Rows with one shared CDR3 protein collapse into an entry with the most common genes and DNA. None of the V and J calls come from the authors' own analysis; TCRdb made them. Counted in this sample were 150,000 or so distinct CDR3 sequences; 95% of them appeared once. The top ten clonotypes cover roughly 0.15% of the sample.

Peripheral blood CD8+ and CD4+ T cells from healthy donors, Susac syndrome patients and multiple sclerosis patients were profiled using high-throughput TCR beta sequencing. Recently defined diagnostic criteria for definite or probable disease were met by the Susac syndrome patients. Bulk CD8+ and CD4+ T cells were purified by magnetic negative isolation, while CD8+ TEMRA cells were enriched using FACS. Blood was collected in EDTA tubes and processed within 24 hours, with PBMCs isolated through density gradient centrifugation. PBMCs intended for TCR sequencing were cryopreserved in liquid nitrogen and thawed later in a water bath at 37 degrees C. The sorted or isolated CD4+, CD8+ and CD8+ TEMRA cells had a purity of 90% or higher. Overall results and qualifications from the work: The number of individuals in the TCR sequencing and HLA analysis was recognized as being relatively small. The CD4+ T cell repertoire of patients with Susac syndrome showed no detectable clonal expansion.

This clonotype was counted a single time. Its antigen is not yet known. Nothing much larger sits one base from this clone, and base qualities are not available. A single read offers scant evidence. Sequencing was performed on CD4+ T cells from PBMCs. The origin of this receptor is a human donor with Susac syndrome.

The nucleotides are TGCGCCAGCAGCCAAGGAACTCATGGGGGGGATGAAAAACTGTTTTTT. This is translated as CASSQGTHGGDEKLFF. This chain joins TRBV4-1 to TRBJ1-4, and perhaps TRBD1 as D gene, on 5 matching bases. Based on the germline V gene, the CDR1 and CDR2 sequences are MGHRA and YSYEKL. Relative to germline, V is 1 base shorter and J is 6 bases shorter, with 15 bases between their ends. From cysteine to phenylalanine, the CDR3 is 16 amino acids long. Only CDR3 DNA is held: 48 bases, read in frame from base 1.